The rows below give T cell receptor beta chains drawn from one sample of a study of cytomegalovirus exposure and HLA in healthy donors. Assay used: immunoSEQ multiplex PCR; TCRdb lists only in-frame clones, some missing. The table lists 140,000 or so clones, approximately 76% of them singletons. Sequences were obtained from PBMCs. The receptors were gathered from a man aged 35 to 55 in good health and CMV-seronegative. The CDR3 runs from the conserved cysteine through the conserved F or W. The D gene is left open where the match is weak. Only part of the rows carry a size: once, few, many, or a class if the clone is expanded.

TRBJ1-3	NA	few	TRBV30	CAWSKRGEGNTIYF	TGTGCCTGGAGTAAACGGGGAGAAGGAAACACCATATATTTT
TRBJ1-6	NA	NA	TRBV14	CASNGFGSPLHF	TGTGCCAGCAACGGGTTTGGGTCACCCCTCCACTTT
TRBJ2-7	NA	few	TRBV29-1	CSVVIRQGAYEQYF	TGCAGCGTTGTGATTCGGCAAGGGGCCTACGAGCAGTACTTC
TRBJ2-7	NA	NA	TRBV7-2	CASSLYSYAGLTYEQYF	TGTGCCAGCAGCTTATATTCCTATGCGGGGCTGACCTACGAGCAGTACTTC
TRBJ1-2	NA	once	TRBV9	CASSVDRAGYGYTF	TGTGCCAGCAGCGTAGACAGGGCAGGGTATGGCTACACCTTC
TRBJ2-5	TRBD1	NA	TRBV6-4	CASYLGTGQYQETQYF	TGTGCCAGCTATCTCGGGACAGGGCAGTACCAAGAGACCCAGTACTTC
TRBJ2-1	NA	NA	TRBV5-1	CASSDPEGGNEQFF	TGCGCCAGCAGCGACCCGGAGGGCGGTAATGAGCAGTTCTTC
TRBJ2-2	TRBD2	once	TRBV11-2	CASSLSAGVWGELFF	TGTGCCAGCAGCTTATCAGCGGGAGTCTGGGGGGAGCTGTTTTTT
TRBJ2-1	TRBD2	NA	TRBV7-9	CASSFPGGNEQFF	TGTGCCAGCAGCTTCCCGGGGGGTAATGAGCAGTTCTTC
TRBJ2-7	TRBD1	once	TRBV15	CATSRDGQVNYEQYF	TGTGCCACCAGCAGGGACGGACAGGTTAACTACGAGCAGTACTTC
TRBJ1-5	NA	NA	TRBV5-5	CASSLGTTAQPQHF	TGTGCCAGCAGCTTAGGGACTACGGCCCAGCCCCAGCATTTT
TRBJ1-5	NA	NA	TRBV10-3	CATHKGAGDSNQPQHF	TGTGCCACTCACAAGGGAGCTGGGGATAGCAATCAGCCCCAGCATTTT
TRBJ1-2	TRBD1	NA	TRBV5-4	CASSQDRGYGYTF	TGTGCCAGCAGCCAGGACAGGGGATATGGCTACACCTTC
TRBJ2-7	TRBD2	NA	TRBV7-9	CANTFSGEIYEQYF	TGTGCCAACACCTTTAGCGGGGAGATTTACGAGCAGTACTTC
TRBJ1-1	NA	few	TRBV7-9	CASTHREVNTEAFF	TGTGCCAGCACCCACCGGGAGGTGAACACTGAAGCTTTCTTT
TRBJ2-7	TRBD1	NA	TRBV4-1	CASSQPGQRSYEQYF	TGCGCCAGCAGCCAACCGGGACAGCGGTCCTACGAGCAGTACTTC
TRBJ2-7	NA	few	TRBV28	CASSLELHYEQYF	TGTGCCAGCAGTTTAGAGCTCCACTACGAGCAGTACTTC
TRBJ2-7	TRBD1	NA	TRBV5-5	CASSSGQGNYEQYF	TGTGCCAGCAGCTCGGGACAGGGCAACTACGAGCAGTACTTC
TRBJ2-5	TRBD2	few	TRBV7-2	CASSPGGGIRETQYF	TGTGCCAGCAGCCCCGGGGGGGGAATTCGGGAGACCCAGTACTTC
TRBJ2-3	TRBD2	NA	TRBV6-4	CASSARLAGTDTQYF	TGTGCCAGCAGTGCCCGACTAGCGGGGACAGATACGCAGTATTTT
TRBJ2-5	NA	once	TRBV6-5	CASSTLVGVGETQYF	TGTGCCAGCAGTACCCTGGTGGGAGTGGGAGAGACCCAGTACTTC
TRBJ1-1	NA	NA	TRBV6-5	CASSSPGFMNTEAFF	TGTGCCAGCAGTTCTCCAGGTTTCATGAACACTGAAGCTTTCTTT
TRBJ1-1	TRBD1	NA	TRBV5-1	CASSWGQGALMNTEAFF	TGCGCCAGCAGCTGGGGACAGGGCGCCCTGATGAACACTGAAGCTTTCTTT
TRBJ2-5	TRBD2	NA	TRBV5-1	CASSLDWGGETQYF	TGCGCCAGCAGCTTGGATTGGGGGGGGGAGACCCAGTACTTC
TRBJ2-3	NA	NA	TRBV2	CASIMDYGRWGTQYF	TGTGCCAGCATTATGGACTATGGCCGCTGGGGTACGCAGTATTTT
TRBJ2-2	TRBD2	NA	TRBV28	CASRGGRYAREEFGELFF	TGTGCCAGCAGAGGCGGCCGATATGCGCGGGAGGAGTTCGGGGAGCTGTTTTTT
TRBJ1-2	NA	NA	TRBV7-9	CASSWTDSSYTF	TGTGCCAGCAGTTGGACAGATTCCAGCTACACCTTC
TRBJ2-7	NA	NA	TRBV7-8	CASSPNPGQLTYEQYF	TGTGCCAGCAGCCCAAATCCGGGACAATTAACCTACGAGCAGTACTTC
TRBJ2-7	NA	NA	TRBV28	CASSSYPFRGEGDYEQYF	TGTGCCAGCAGTTCTTATCCCTTCAGGGGGGAAGGGGACTACGAGCAGTACTTC